The T cell receptor beta chain under discussion was sequenced for a study of T-cell reconstitution after alpha-beta-depleted transplantation in children. Preparation of the TCRbeta library was carried out with unique molecular identifiers. From the PCR reads, TCRdb called clonotypes with MiXCR, one entry per CDR3 protein. The profile shows about 980,000 distinct CDR3 sequences, about 29% of them singletons. As concerns this clonotype: Its target is unknown.

Study observations and caveats: One year after transplant, T-cell counts and diversity came mostly from newly produced T cells. Certain patients had high TCRbeta diversity at day 60, and it came from recipient T cells and thymic progenitors that survived. It was reported that alpha-beta T cells came from several hundred expanded graft clones (about two months after transplant).

The CDR3 extends over 14 amino acids. V lost 7 bases and J 7 bases, leaving 20 bases between the germline ends. This specimen consisted of PBMCs, mostly from graft donor cells, obtained 360 days after TCRalphabeta/CD19-depleted stem cell transplant. The gene calls are TRBV12-3 or TRBV12-4 and TRBJ2-7; either TRBD1 or TRBD2 may supply D (5 bases each). This receptor was taken from a boy under three years old who had a stem cell transplant for SCID, so the T cells may come from the graft donor. This chain's CDR3 is CASTPGTPLGEQYF. CDR3 in DNA: TGTGCCAGCACCCCTGGGACCCCGCTCGGGGAGCAGTACTTC.